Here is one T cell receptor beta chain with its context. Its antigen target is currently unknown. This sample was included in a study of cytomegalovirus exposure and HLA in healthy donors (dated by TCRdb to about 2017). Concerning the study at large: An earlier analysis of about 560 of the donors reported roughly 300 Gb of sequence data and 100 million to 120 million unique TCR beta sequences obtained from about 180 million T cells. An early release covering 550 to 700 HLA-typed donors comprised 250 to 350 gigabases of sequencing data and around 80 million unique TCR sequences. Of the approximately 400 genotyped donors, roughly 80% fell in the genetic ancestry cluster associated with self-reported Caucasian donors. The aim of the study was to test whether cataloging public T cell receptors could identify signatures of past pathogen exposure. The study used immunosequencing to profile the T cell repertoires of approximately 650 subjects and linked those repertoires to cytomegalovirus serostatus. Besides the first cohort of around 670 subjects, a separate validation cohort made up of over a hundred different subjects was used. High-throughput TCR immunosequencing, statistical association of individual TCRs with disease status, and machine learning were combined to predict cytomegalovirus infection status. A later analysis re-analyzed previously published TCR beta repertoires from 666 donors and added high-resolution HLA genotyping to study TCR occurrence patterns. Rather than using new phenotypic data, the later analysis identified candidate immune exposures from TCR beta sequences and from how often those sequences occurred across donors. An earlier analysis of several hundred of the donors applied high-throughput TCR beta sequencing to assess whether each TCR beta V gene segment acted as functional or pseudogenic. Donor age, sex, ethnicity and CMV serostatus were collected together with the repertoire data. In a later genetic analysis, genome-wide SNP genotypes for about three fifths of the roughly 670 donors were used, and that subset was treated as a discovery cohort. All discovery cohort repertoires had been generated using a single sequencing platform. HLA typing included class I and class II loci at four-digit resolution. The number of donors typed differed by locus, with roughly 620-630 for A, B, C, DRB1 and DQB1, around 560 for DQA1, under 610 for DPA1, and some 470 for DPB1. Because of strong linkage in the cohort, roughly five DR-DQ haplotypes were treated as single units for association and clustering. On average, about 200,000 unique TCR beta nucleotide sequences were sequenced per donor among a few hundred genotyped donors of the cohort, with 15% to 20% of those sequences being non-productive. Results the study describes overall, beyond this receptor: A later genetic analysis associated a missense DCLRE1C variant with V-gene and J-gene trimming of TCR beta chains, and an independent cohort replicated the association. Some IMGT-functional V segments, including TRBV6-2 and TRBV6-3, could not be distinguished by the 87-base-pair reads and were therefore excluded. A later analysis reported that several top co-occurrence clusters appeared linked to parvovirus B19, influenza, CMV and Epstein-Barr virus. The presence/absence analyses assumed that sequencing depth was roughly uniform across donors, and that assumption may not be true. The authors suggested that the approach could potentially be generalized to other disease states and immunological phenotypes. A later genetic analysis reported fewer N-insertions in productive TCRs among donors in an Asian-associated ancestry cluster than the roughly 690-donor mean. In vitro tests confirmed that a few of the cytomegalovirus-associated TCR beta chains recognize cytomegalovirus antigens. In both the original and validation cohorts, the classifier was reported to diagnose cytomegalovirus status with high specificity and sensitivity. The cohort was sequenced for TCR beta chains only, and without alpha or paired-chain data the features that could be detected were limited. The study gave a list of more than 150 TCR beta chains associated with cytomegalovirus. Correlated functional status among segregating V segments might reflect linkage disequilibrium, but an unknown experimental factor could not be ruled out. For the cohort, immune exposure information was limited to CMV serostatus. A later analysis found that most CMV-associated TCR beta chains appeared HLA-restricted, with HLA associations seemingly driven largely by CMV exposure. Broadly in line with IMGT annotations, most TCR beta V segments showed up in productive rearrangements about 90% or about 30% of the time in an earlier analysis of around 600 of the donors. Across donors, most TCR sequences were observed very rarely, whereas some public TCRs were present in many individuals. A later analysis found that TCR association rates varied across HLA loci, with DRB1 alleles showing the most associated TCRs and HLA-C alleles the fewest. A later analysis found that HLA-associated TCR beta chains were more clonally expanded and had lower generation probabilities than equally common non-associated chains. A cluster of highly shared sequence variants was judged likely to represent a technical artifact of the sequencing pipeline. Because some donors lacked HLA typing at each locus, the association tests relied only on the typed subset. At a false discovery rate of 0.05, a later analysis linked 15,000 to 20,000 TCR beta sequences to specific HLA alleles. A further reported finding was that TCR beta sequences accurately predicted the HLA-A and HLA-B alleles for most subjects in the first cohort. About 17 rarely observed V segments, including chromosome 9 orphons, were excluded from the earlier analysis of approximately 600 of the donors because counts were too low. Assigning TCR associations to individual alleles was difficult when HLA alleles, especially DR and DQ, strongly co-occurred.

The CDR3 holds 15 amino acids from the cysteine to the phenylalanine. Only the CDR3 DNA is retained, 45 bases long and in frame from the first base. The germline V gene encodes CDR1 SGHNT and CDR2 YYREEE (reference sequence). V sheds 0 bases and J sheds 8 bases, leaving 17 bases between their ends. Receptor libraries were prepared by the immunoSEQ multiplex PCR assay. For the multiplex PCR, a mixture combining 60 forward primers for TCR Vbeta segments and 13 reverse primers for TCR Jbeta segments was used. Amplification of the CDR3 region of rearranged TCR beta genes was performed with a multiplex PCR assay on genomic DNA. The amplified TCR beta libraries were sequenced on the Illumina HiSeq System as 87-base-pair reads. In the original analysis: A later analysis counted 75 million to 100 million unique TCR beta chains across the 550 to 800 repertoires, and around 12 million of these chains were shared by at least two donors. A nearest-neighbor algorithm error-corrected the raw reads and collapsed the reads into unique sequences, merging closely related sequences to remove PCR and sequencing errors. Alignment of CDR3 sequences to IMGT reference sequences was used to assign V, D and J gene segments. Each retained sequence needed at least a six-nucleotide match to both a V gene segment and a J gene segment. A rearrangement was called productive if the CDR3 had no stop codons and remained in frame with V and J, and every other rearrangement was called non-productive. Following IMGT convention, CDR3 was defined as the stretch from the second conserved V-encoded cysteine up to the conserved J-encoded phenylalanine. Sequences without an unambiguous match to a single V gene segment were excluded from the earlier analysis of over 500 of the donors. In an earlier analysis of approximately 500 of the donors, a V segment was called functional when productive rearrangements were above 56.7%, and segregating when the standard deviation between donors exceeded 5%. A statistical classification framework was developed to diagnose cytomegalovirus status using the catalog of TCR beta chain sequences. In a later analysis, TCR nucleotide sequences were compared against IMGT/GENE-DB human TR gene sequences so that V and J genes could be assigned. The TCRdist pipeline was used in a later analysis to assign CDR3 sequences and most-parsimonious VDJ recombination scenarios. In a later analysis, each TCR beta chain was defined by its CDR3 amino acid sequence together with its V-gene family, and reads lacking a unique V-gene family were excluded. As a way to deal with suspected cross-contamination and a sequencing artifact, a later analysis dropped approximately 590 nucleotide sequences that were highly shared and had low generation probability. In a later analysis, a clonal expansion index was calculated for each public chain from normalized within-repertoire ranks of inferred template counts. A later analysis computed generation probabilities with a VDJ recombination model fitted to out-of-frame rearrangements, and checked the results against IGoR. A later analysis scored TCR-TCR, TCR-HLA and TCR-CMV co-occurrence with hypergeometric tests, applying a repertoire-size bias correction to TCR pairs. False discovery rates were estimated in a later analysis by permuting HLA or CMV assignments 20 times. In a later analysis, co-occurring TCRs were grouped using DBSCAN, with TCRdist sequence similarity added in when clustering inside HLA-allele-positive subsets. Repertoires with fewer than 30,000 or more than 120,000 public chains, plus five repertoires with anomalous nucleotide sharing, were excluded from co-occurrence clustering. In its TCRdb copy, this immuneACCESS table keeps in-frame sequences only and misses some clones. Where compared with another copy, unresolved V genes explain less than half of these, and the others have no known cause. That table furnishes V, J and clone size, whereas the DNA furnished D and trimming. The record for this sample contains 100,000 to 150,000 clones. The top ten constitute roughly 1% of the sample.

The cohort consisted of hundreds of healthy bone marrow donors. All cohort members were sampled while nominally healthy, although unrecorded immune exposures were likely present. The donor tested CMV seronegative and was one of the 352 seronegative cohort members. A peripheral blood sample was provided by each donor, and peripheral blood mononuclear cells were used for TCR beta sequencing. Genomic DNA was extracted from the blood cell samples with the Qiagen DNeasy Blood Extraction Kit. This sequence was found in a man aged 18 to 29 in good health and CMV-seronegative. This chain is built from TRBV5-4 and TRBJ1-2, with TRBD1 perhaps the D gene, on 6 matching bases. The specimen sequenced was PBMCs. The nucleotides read TGTGCCAGCAGCTTGGCGGGGGCGGGGGTTGGGGGCTACACCTTC. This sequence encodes CASSLAGAGVGGYTF. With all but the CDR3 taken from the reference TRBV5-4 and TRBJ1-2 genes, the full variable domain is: ETGVTQSPTHLIKTRGQQVTLRCSSQSGHNTVSWYQQALGQGPQFIFQYYREEENGRGNFPPRFSGLQFPNYSSELNVNALELDDSALYLCASSLAGAGVGGYTFGSGTRLTVV.